Listed below are T cell receptor beta chains from one sample, sequenced in a study of blood T cell repertoires in COVID-19. TCRdb's copy holds only in-frame clones and misses some; the assay was immunoSEQ multiplex PCR. This table has roughly 360,000 clones, around 89% appearing once. The source material was PBMCs or T cells enriched from blood (not recorded which). Every receptor here comes from a woman aged 30 to 39 with acute COVID-19. Each CDR3 is given with its conserved first and last residue. A D gene is named only where the DNA matches it firmly. Size is omitted from some rows. Given values are once, few, many or a class for expanded clones.

clone_size j_call v_call d_call cdr3_aa cdr3_nt
NA TRBJ1-6 TRBV5-6 TRBD1 CATNGQANSPLHF TGTGCCACCAACGGACAGGCGAATTCACCCCTCCACTTT
NA TRBJ2-3 TRBV5-1 TRBD2 CASRYGTSGGITDTQYF TGCGCCAGCAGATACGGGACTAGCGGGGGGATCACAGATACGCAGTATTTT
NA TRBJ1-1 TRBV7-3 NA CASSSTGTTEAFF TGTGCCAGCAGCTCCACAGGGACCACTGAAGCTTTCTTT
NA TRBJ2-3 TRBV7-9 NA CASSSVAVDTQYF TGTGCCAGCAGCTCAGTGGCTGTGGATACGCAGTATTTT
NA TRBJ2-2 TRBV7-2 NA CASSLALSPGQGGTGELFF TGTGCCAGCAGCTTAGCGCTAAGCCCGGGGCAGGGGGGCACCGGGGAGCTGTTTTTT
once TRBJ2-4 TRBV27 TRBD2 CASKPGGAKNIQYF TGTGCCAGCAAGCCGGGGGGGGCCAAAAACATTCAGTACTTC
NA TRBJ1-2 TRBV2 TRBD1 CASSPGTGPTYGYTF TGTGCCAGCAGTCCCGGGACAGGGCCTACCTATGGCTACACCTTC
NA TRBJ2-1 TRBV3-1/TRBV3-2 NA CASSHQDRSDRTYNEQFF TGTGCCAGCAGCCATCAAGACCGATCGGACAGAACCTACAATGAGCAGTTCTTC
NA TRBJ1-4 TRBV7-9 NA CASSLGWTTNEKLFF TGTGCCAGCAGCTTAGGGTGGACTACTAATGAAAAACTGTTTTTT
few TRBJ1-2 TRBV23-1 TRBD1 CASSHRDKNRGNYGYTF TGCGCCAGCAGTCATCGGGATAAAAACAGGGGGAACTATGGCTACACCTTC
NA TRBJ2-3 TRBV7-6 TRBD1 CASSLQGDGTDTQYF TGTGCCAGCAGCCTACAGGGGGATGGGACAGATACGCAGTATTTT